The 6 T cell receptor beta chains presented below share a single source sample, sequenced in a study of OX40 agonist ivuxolimab in advanced cancers. Some clones are missing from TCRdb's copy, which holds only in-frame ones; the method was immunoSEQ multiplex PCR. The top ten hold roughly 20% of the sample, which has about 30,000 clones, roughly 80% seen once. The specimen comprised CD4+ or CD8+ T cells sorted from blood, sampled in a trial of the OX40 agonist ivuxolimab. Every receptor here comes from an adult with an advanced solid tumor such as melanoma, head and neck, liver or kidney cancer.

The chain uses TRBV12-5 and TRBJ1-1, with D unclear. This CDR3 comprises 13 residues. V lost 7 bases, J lost 0 bases, and 9 bases lay in between. The V gene's germline CDR1 is LGHNT and CDR2 FRNRAP. CDR3 in amino acids: CASAMSLNTEAFF. Here the CDR3 DNA reads TGTGCTAGTGCTATGAGTTTGAACACTGAAGCTTTCTTT.

This rearrangement joins TRBV28 to TRBJ2-7; either TRBD1 or TRBD2 may supply D (6 bases each). Germline lookup yields CDR1 MDHEN and CDR2 SYDVKM. The CDR3 runs 14 residues. Trimming cost V 2 bases and J 3 bases, with 11 bases left between them. CDR3 nucleotides: TGTGCCAGCAGTTTACCGGGGGACAACTACGAGCAGTACTTC. Its protein is CASSLPGDNYEQYF.

This sequence joins TRBV10-3 and TRBJ2-1; 12 bases fit TRBD2. This CDR3 has 16 residues. Germline CDR1 reads ENHRY; CDR2 reads SYGVKD. V lost 2 bases and J lost 9; bases outside the gene matches: 8. In nucleotides, the CDR3 is TGTGCCATCAGTGAGAGTACTAGCGGGAGGTACGGTGAGCAGTTCTTC. Protein sequence: CAISESTSGRYGEQFF.

The chain carries TRBV6-6 and TRBJ1-1; D gene unclear. Germline V gives CDR1 MNHNY, CDR2 SVGAGI (reference sequence). This CDR3 region has 14 residues. V lost 2 bases and J lost 3, with 10 bases in between. Here the CDR3 reads CASSYRGTDTEAFF. DNA of the CDR3: TGTGCCAGCAGTTACCGCGGTACGGACACTGAAGCTTTCTTT.

This clone has just a few counts. The chain carries TRBV19 and TRBJ2-7, with D perhaps TRBD2 (6 bases). Germline V gene sequence: CDR1 LNHDA, CDR2 SQIVND (reference sequence). This CDR3 comprises 13 residues. V shed 7 bases and J shed 5 bases, with 15 bases lying between them. The CDR3: CASTRASDHEQYF. Here the CDR3 DNA reads TGTGCCAGTACAAGGGCTAGCGACCACGAGCAGTACTTC.

The chain joins TRBV18 to TRBJ1-2; D gene ambiguous. Trimming pared 1 base from V and 1 base from J, leaving 10 bases between. CDR3 length: 15 amino acids. CDR1 KGHSH and CDR2 LQKENI come from the germline V gene. In DNA, the CDR3 is TGTGCCAGCTCACCACGAGAGGAGCTTAACTATGGCTACACCTTC. It yields the protein CASSPREELNYGYTF.